The sequence of this T cell receptor (beta chain) was determined in a study of shared clonotypes between healthy human individuals. As to this clone: What it recognizes is unknown.

Germline CDR1 and CDR2: KGHSH and LQKENI. V shed 1 base and J 8 bases; nucleotides not matched to a gene: 4. The CDR3 extends over 14 amino acids. The study's findings and limits: Sharing across four donors was seen in 4% to 5% of naive CD4 clonotypes.

The test was conducted at deep level. In the original processing: Junction-only immunoSEQ data arrived without quality scores, meaning filtering differed. This table comes from immunoSEQ multiplex PCR, and its TCRdb copy is limited to in-frame clones, with some not included. The D gene and trimming were derived from the DNA, and the V and J assignments and clone size from that table. This sample yields about 2.4 million clones, of which more than 80% are seen a single time; about 0.13% belongs to the top ten. Sequencing used naive CD4+ T cells sorted from blood. The subset denotes: CD45RA+ positively selected. The TCR was taken from a man aged 18 to 30 in good health. The rearrangement joins TRBV18 to TRBJ1-4; 7 positions agree with TRBD1. The CDR3 region is CASSPQGASEKLFF. DNA of the CDR3: TGTGCCAGCTCACCACAGGGGGCGAGCGAAAAACTGTTTTTT.